Each of the 27 T cell receptor beta chains below was sequenced from the same sample in a study of T-cell memory formation after mild COVID-19. TCRdb fed the 5' RACE reads into MiXCR, producing one record per CDR3 protein. The sample has 300,000 to 400,000 distinct CDR3 sequences; 28% are singletons. Sequencing used PBMCs or a T cell subset sorted from them (not recorded which). Every receptor here comes from an adult woman who had mild COVID-19 (a few samples of this study predate the infection). Cell type and time point are not known.

This clonotype has more than one count but fewer than ten. V and J are TRBV29-1 and TRBJ1-2; maybe TRBD1 (6 bases). V lost 7 bases and J lost 7, with 22 bases in between. CDR3 length: 14 amino acids. Germline lookup yields CDR1 SQVTM and CDR2 ANQGSEA. CDR3 loop: CSAPWGGAKGGYTF. CDR3 nucleotides: TGCAGCGCCCCGTGGGGGGGGGCTAAAGGTGGCTACACCTTC.

This chain connects TRBV30 to TRBJ1-1; a weak D match, TRBD1 (5 bases). The V gene's germline CDR1 is GTSNPN and CDR2 SVGIG (reference sequence). The length of the CDR3 is 14 residues. The V and J ends lost 0 bases and 4 bases respectively, with 12 bases between them. CDR3 sequence reads: CAWSVEMGGTEAFF. The CDR3, as DNA: TGTGCCTGGAGTGTAGAAATGGGGGGCACTGAAGCTTTCTTT. The complete variable domain, with remaining parts taken from reference TRBV30 and TRBJ1-1, reads SQTIHQWPATLVQPVGSPLSLECTVEGTSNPNLYWYRQAAGRGLQLLFYSVGIGQISSEVPQNLSASRPQDRQFILSSKKLLLSDSGFYLCAWSVEMGGTEAFFGQGTRLTVV.

The chain joins TRBV3-1 to TRBJ1-2; 10 nucleotides line up with TRBD1. The CDR3 has 17 amino acids. CDR1 is LGHDT, CDR2 YNNKEL, per germline (reference sequence). V trimming: 2 bases; J trimming: 3 bases; junction bases outside the gene matches: 9. CDR3 coding DNA: TGTGCCAGCAGCCAACAGACCCTGACAGGGGGCTACTATGGCTACACCTTC. This encodes CASSQQTLTGGYYGYTF.

The gene calls are TRBV20-1 and TRBJ2-2; TRBD1 aligns across 8 bases. Germline CDR1 is DFQATT and CDR2 is SNEGSKA (reference sequence). J was trimmed by 3 bases and V by 3 bases; bases with no gene match: 3. The CDR3 is made up of 14 amino acids. CDR3 sequence reads: CSASRGPYTGELFF. CDR3 bases: TGCAGTGCTAGCAGGGGGCCCTACACCGGGGAGCTGTTTTTT.

This clonotype was seen a handful of times. V gene TRBV20-1 combines with J gene TRBJ2-1; 8 bases map to TRBD1. Germline V gives CDR1 DFQATT, CDR2 SNEGSKA (reference sequence). The CDR3 has 12 residues. V trimming: 6 bases; J trimming: 6 bases; junction bases outside the gene matches: 4. This CDR3 is CSAKTGVNEQFF. CDR3 coding DNA: TGCAGTGCAAAGACAGGGGTCAATGAGCAGTTCTTC.

The chain has TRBV20-1 and TRBJ1-1, with D perhaps matching TRBD1 (5 bases). This CDR3 is 13 amino acids long. CDR1 DFQATT and CDR2 SNEGSKA come from the germline V gene (reference sequence). Trimming shortened V by 6 bases and J by 1 base, and 12 bases separated the two germline ends. CDR3 sequence: CSALNRRNTEAFF. The CDR3 region has the DNA TGCAGTGCACTAAACAGGAGGAACACTGAAGCTTTCTTT.

This CDR3 is CATSSAGAGWEETQYF. As DNA, the CDR3 is TGTGCCACCAGCTCCGCGGGGGCAGGGTGGGAAGAGACCCAGTACTTC. This chain links TRBV15 with TRBJ2-5; D may be TRBD2 (7 bases). CDR1 is LNHNV, CDR2 YYDKDF, per germline (reference sequence). The CDR3 sequence is 16 residues long. Trimming shortened V by 5 bases and J by 3 bases, and 19 bases separated the two germline ends.

J is TRBJ1-1 and V is TRBV2; D ambiguous. Trimming took 5 bases from V and 0 from J, leaving 10 bases between them. The germline gives CDR1 SNHLY, CDR2 FYNNEI. This CDR3 spans 14 amino acids. The CDR3, as DNA: TGTGCCAGCAGTCGGGAAGTTATGAACACTGAAGCTTTCTTT. Its protein is CASSREVMNTEAFF.

The chain is built from TRBV5-6 and TRBJ2-2, with D perhaps TRBD2 (6 bases). Germline V gene sequence: CDR1 SGHDT, CDR2 YYEEEE. Trimming cost V 3 bases and J 0 bases, with 12 bases left between them. This CDR3 region has 16 residues. CDR3 sequence (DNA): TGTGCCAGCAGCTGGGACGGGAGTACGAACACCGGGGAGCTGTTTTTT. It translates to CASSWDGSTNTGELFF.

This chain uses TRBV6-2 or TRBV6-3 with TRBJ1-2; the D is unclear. Germline V CDR1 and CDR2: MNHEY, SVGEGT. V lost 10 bases and J lost 3, with 15 bases in between. This CDR3 is 13 amino acids long. The CDR3 is CATKPPGDYGYTF. CDR3 DNA: TGTGCCACCAAGCCCCCAGGTGACTATGGCTACACCTTC.

The gene calls are TRBV7-9 and TRBJ1-1, with D possibly TRBD1 on 5 matching bases. V lost 5 bases to trimming and J lost 10 bases, with 17 bases between them. CDR3 length: 13 residues. Germline V gene lookup returns CDR1 SEHNR and CDR2 FQNEAQ (reference sequence). CDR3 DNA: TGTGCCAGCAGCCCTCAGCAGGGCTCAGGAGCTTTCTTT. Encoded protein: CASSPQQGSGAFF.

The chain is built from TRBV4-2 and TRBJ1-2; D is possibly TRBD1 (6 bases). This CDR3 comprises 14 residues. V lost 2 bases and J 6 bases, leaving 13 bases between the germline ends. Per germline, CDR1 LGHNA and CDR2 YNFKEQ. The CDR3 spells CASSQSDRYNGYTF. As DNA, the CDR3 is TGTGCCAGCAGCCAATCAGACAGGTATAATGGCTACACCTTC.

V gene TRBV6-1 combines with J gene TRBJ2-7, with a weak D call TRBD2 (5 bases). The V end lost 8 bases, the J end lost 3 bases, and 17 bases lay between the germline ends. The CDR3 contains 14 residues. CDR1 MNHNS and CDR2 SASEGT come from the germline V gene. The CDR3 region is CASQREPKVYEQYF. The CDR3 bases are TGTGCCAGCCAGAGGGAACCCAAGGTCTACGAGCAGTACTTC.

V gene TRBV2 combines with J gene TRBJ1-5; TRBD1 agrees at 12 bases. The CDR3 covers 16 residues. The V gene's germline CDR1 is SNHLY and CDR2 FYNNEI. Trimming at V came to 3 bases and at J to 7 bases, leaving 7 bases not matched to a gene. The CDR3 nucleotides read TGTGCCAGCAGTGATCCGGGACAGGGGGCCGGGCAGCCCCAGCATTTT. It encodes CASSDPGQGAGQPQHF.

The table lists this clonotype with many counts. The V call is TRBV7-2, the J call TRBJ2-1, with D possibly TRBD2 on 6 matching bases. The CDR3 runs 15 residues. Germline CDR1 SGHTA, CDR2 FQGNSA. The V end was cut by 5 bases, the J end by 4 bases, with 15 bases between. The CDR3 DNA reads TGTGCCAGCAGCCCCGGGGGTAGCGGTTACAATGAGCAGTTCTTC. Its protein is CASSPGGSGYNEQFF.

V usage is TRBV20-1 and J usage is TRBJ2-7; 8 nucleotides agree with TRBD1. Germline V gene sequence: CDR1 DFQATT, CDR2 SNEGSKA (reference sequence). V was pared by 6 bases and J by 2 bases, with 9 bases of the junction left unmatched. This CDR3 contains 14 residues. The CDR3 here is CSATRTGKAYEQYF. CDR3 in DNA: TGCAGTGCCACACGGACAGGGAAAGCCTACGAGCAGTACTTC.

This clonotype was counted a few times. The chain links TRBV4-2 to TRBJ2-7; perhaps TRBD1 as D (6 bases). The CDR3 is made up of 15 amino acids. The germline V and J ends were trimmed by 0 bases and 2 bases, with 11 bases remaining between them. Germline V gene lookup returns CDR1 LGHNA and CDR2 YNFKEQ. The DNA for the CDR3 is TGTGCCAGCAGCCAAGACGGACAGCCCGCCTACGAGCAGTACTTC. Translation gives CASSQDGQPAYEQYF.

This clonotype was picked up a small number of times. The chain links TRBV5-1 to TRBJ2-5; 8 bases map to TRBD2. CDR1 and CDR2 from the germline V gene are SGHRS and YFSETQ. The CDR3 is made up of 14 amino acids. Germline trimming cut 2 bases from V and 2 bases from J; bases unmatched to any gene: 2. The CDR3 reads CASSLLAVQETQYF. The CDR3 DNA sequence: TGCGCCAGCAGCTTACTAGCGGTACAAGAGACCCAGTACTTC.

V usage is TRBV15 and J usage is TRBJ2-7, with unresolved D. The germline CDR1 and CDR2 sequences are LNHNV and YYDKDF (reference sequence). With 0 bases removed from V and 4 bases from J, the gap between germline ends came to 7 bases. CDR3 size: 13 residues. CDR3 in amino acids: CATSRDGEYEQYF. CDR3 nucleotide sequence: TGTGCCACCAGCAGAGATGGCGAGTACGAGCAGTACTTC. Looking up the rest from reference TRBV15 and TRBJ2-7 gives the full variable domain: DAMVIQNPRYQVTQFGKPVTLSCSQTLNHNVMYWYQQKSSQAPKLLFHYYDKDFNNEADTPDNFQSRRPNTSFCFLDIRSPGLGDTAMYLCATSRDGEYEQYFGPGTRLTVT.

This chain links TRBV5-6 with TRBJ2-7; D perhaps matches TRBD2 (6 bases). This CDR3 is 13 amino acids long. Germline-derived CDR1 and CDR2 are SGHDT and YYEEEE. Trimming took 0 bases from V and 5 from J, leaving 9 bases between them. CDR3 region: CASSLAAGNEQYF. Here the CDR3 DNA reads TGTGCCAGCAGCTTGGCCGCGGGAAACGAGCAGTACTTC.

The V call is TRBV28, the J call TRBJ2-1; possible D gene TRBD1, 6 bases. The germline V gene encodes CDR1 MDHEN and CDR2 SYDVKM. This CDR3 has 17 residues. Trimming cost V 0 bases and J 7 bases, with 19 bases left between them. DNA for the CDR3: TGTGCCAGCAGTTTATGGCCACAGGGTAGGAGATCGAATGAGCAGTTCTTC. Amino acids: CASSLWPQGRRSNEQFF.

On this clonotype: Mismatch with germline at one junction end may stem from a read error. The chain is built from TRBV12-3 or TRBV12-4 and TRBJ2-1, with 10 bases matching TRBD2. CDR3 length: 14 amino acids. Written as DNA, the CDR3 is TGTGCCAGCAGTGTAGCGGGGGGCCCCAAAGAGCAGTTCTTC. Its protein is CASSVAGGPKEQFF.

Only a few counts were recorded for this clonotype. The CDR3 bases are TGTGCCATCAGAACGGACAGCTCCTACGAGCAGTACTTC. Translating gives CAIRTDSSYEQYF. The chain couples TRBV10-3 to TRBJ2-7; D is perhaps TRBD1 (6 bases). This CDR3 spans 13 amino acids. Germline assignment: CDR1 ENHRY and CDR2 SYGVKD. The V end was cut by 6 bases, the J end by 0 bases, with 9 bases between.

A few counts support this clonotype. This chain uses TRBV6-6 with TRBJ1-1; TRBD1 is a possible D gene (5 bases). Per the germline V gene, CDR1 is MNHNY and CDR2 is SVGAGI (reference sequence). The length of the CDR3 is 13 residues. Trimming took off 2 bases at V and 6 bases at J, with 10 bases between the two ends. The CDR3 DNA reads as TGTGCCAGCAGTTACGGGACGATCGCTGAAGCTTTCTTT. Amino acids: CASSYGTIAEAFF.

This chain uses TRBV2 with TRBJ1-4; 9 bases match TRBD1. V was pared by 6 bases and J by 1 base, with 9 bases of the junction left unmatched. Germline CDR1 and CDR2: SNHLY and FYNNEI. The CDR3 has 17 residues. The CDR3 DNA is TGTGCCAGCAGGAACAGGGGGCTGGAGAGAACTAATGAAAAACTGTTTTTT. This translates into CASRNRGLERTNEKLFF.

This chain joins TRBV7-9 and TRBJ2-2; D is unclear. Germline V gene data show CDR1 as SEHNR and CDR2 as FQNEAQ (reference sequence). This CDR3 region has 16 residues. Trimming took 3 bases from V and 1 from J, leaving 12 bases between them. CDR3 sequence (DNA): TGTGCCAGCAGCTTCCCCCGGTGGGAGAACACCGGGGAGCTGTTTTTT. This sequence encodes CASSFPRWENTGELFF.

This clonotype was detected only a few times. The chain employs TRBV11-2 and TRBJ2-1; a weak D match, TRBD1 (5 bases). The germline V and J ends were trimmed by 3 bases and 7 bases, with 16 bases remaining between them. This CDR3 has 15 amino acids. Looked up from germline, CDR1 is SGHAT and CDR2 is FQNNGV. The CDR3 loop reads CASSLPSGAGNEQFF. For the CDR3, the DNA is TGTGCCAGCAGCTTGCCAAGTGGGGCCGGTAATGAGCAGTTCTTC. The full variable domain, with the rest looked up from reference TRBV11-2 and TRBJ2-1, is EAGVAQSPRYKIIEKRQSVAFWCNPISGHATLYWYQQILGQGPKLLIQFQNNGVVDDSQLPKDRFSAERLKGVDSTLKIQPAKLEDSAVYLCASSLPSGAGNEQFFGPGTRLTVL.